This T cell receptor (beta chain) is from a study of graft-versus-host responses after intestinal transplantation (dated by TCRdb to the early 2020s). Describing the broader study: Recipients received multivisceral, liver-intestinal, or isolated intestinal transplants. After intestinal transplantation, graft-versus-host and host-versus-graft alloreactive T cell clones in the graft, circulation and bone marrow were tracked using bulk TCR-beta CDR3 sequencing. The cohort enrolled under 25 intestinal transplant recipients including one retransplant, and 3 patients lacking pretransplant specimens were excluded. All recipients received anti-thymocyte globulin induction followed by maintenance tacrolimus and steroids for two to four years. Donor T cell macrochimerism was defined as a peak of at least 4% donor T cells among recipient peripheral blood mononuclear cells. Rather than going through the commercial service, samples from a few later patients were sequenced in-house on an Illumina MiSeq and processed with MiXCR. To identify alloreactive clones, pre-transplant mixed lymphocyte reaction products were sequenced and compared with unstimulated pre-transplant donor and recipient T cells.

Concerning this clone itself: Its cognate antigen has yet to be identified. No much larger clone exists at a distance of one base, and base qualities are not known.

Study-level results and caveats: Early after transplant, peak levels of circulating GvH clones were associated with declines in HvG clones. Conclusions were limited by the relatively low number and heterogeneity of intestinal transplant patients. GvH clones were detected in recipient bone marrow, and some of these GvH clones were observed earlier in ileal mucosa or blood, consistent with an intestinal mucosal origin. In patients with donor T cell macrochimerism, the allografts had high GvH to HvG T cell clonal ratios.

According to the study, the label for this sample's time point signals: cells obtained before transplantation from donor or recipient. CD3+CD4+ and CD3+CD8+ populations were FACS-sorted from unstimulated pre-transplant donor and recipient cells taken from spleen or lymph nodes. The method was the immunoSEQ multiplex PCR assay. For most patients, genomic DNA was isolated using the Qiagen DNeasy Blood and Tissue Kit and was shipped frozen to Adaptive Biotechnologies for TCR sequencing. For most patients, genomic DNA was subjected to high-throughput TCR-beta CDR3 sequencing by Adaptive Biotechnologies. In the authors' own workflow: TCR sequencing data were retrieved from Adaptive's ImmunoSEQ software for about 17 patients, whereas a few other patients were processed with MiXCR and VDJtools. To correct CD4 versus CD8 sorting errors, sequences present in both subsets at a frequency ratio below 5:1 were removed. CDR3 nucleotide sequences shared between donor and recipient were removed because their origin could not be assigned. At least 2-fold expansion over unstimulated cells and a minimum CFSE-low frequency of 0.002% (template counts) or 0.001% (read counts) were required for clones to be classified as alloreactive. Clones were considered mappable if detected in sequenced pre-transplant spleen, lymph node, or MLR CFSE-low populations of the donor or recipient. Cumulative frequency of alloreactive clones was calculated as a percentage of all sequences weighted by copy number. In TCRdb, the immuneACCESS table is reduced to in-frame sequences with V and J assigned. These tables do not hold every clone; where another copy was compared, an unresolved V gene accounts for under half, and the others remain unexplained. From that table come the V and J calls and clone size; the DNA was used to work out D and trimming. Recorded for this sample are tens of thousands of clones; about 87% of them occurred a single time. The ten largest make up 0.35% to 0.4% of the sample.

The germline V gene gives CDR1 as SGHVS and CDR2 as FQNEAQ. Spanning cysteine to phenylalanine, the CDR3 consists of 16 amino acids. Only the CDR3 DNA stays, 48 bases, in frame from base 1. V sheds 0 bases and J sheds 6 bases, leaving 17 bases between their ends. Recombination linked TRBV7-8 to TRBJ1-2; confidence is insufficient to name the D gene. Sequencing used unstimulated CD4+ T cells sorted from spleen or lymph node cells, obtained before transplant. This TCR came from a human donor who was the organ donor for an intestinal transplant. The nucleotides read TGTGCCAGCAGCTTAGCACGGGTGGGTGTTGGAGATGGCTACACCTTC. Translation gives CASSLARVGVGDGYTF. With all but the CDR3 taken from the reference TRBV7-8 and TRBJ1-2 genes, the full variable domain is: GAGVSQSPRYKVAKRGQDVALRCDPISGHVSLFWYQQALGQGPEFLTYFQNEAQLDKSGLPSDRFFAERPEGSVSTLKIQRTQQEDSAVYLCASSLARVGVGDGYTFGSGTRLTVV.